This TCR beta chain was captured in a study of human T cells and chemical hapten exposure (dated by TCRdb to the early 2020s). About the study as a whole: For sensitization, 2% DPC in acetone was applied to a roughly 2 cm by roughly 2 cm area of upper inner arm skin. Patch testing was performed on the upper back with Finn chambers containing 0.01% DPC, and the patch tests were scored after 6 days according to International Contact Dermatitis Research Group standards. Blood samples were taken from patients before sensitization (week 0) and then at 2, 6 and about 24 weeks after DPC sensitization. Twenty-nine alopecia patients gave blood for TCR sequencing at one to four time points (pre-sensitization, 2, 6 and 24 weeks). Throughout the study period of about 25 weeks, patients also received therapeutic DPC doses to the scalp every week. Libraries were pooled for sequencing, and per-sample TCR yields varied mainly because of small differences in library volumes within the pool. Alopecia areata with under or over 50% scalp involvement, alopecia totalis and alopecia universalis were represented in the patient cohort, which was mostly female. Peripheral blood TCR repertoire changes were tracked in vivo in alopecia patients during primary and secondary sensitization to the hapten diphenylcyclopropenone (DPC). The paper's findings and limits, for the study overall: Compared with pre-sensitization or healthy control sets, expanded TCRs formed significantly more large CDR3 similarity clusters, which is consistent with antigen-driven responses. Because all patients had alopecia, a presumed autoimmune disease, the immune response of the patients might differ from that of healthy individuals. The number of TCRs above 1 in 1000 frequency did not change with DPC sensitization; there was no evidence of global repertoire structure alterations. After repeated subsampling, changes were observed in the strength of the expansion versus patch-test correlation and in the threshold at which the correlation became significant. Patch test score was positively correlated with the number of PT1 expanded TCRs, with significance at thresholds 8, 16 and 32 but not at 4.

This clonotype came up a few times. Its antigen remains unidentified. Base qualities are not provided; no much larger clone lies one nucleotide away. In light of the paper, this sample's time point label describes: pre-sensitization, week 0. In light of the paper, this sample's treatment or condition label describes: therapeutic diphenylcyclopropenone sensitization with weekly scalp DPC. Blood at each patch-test visit was drawn before the patch test was applied. To be eligible, patients had to be aged 18 to 70, diagnosed with alopecia and judged suitable for DPC therapy, while pregnant patients were excluded. Unfractionated whole blood was collected in Tempus Blood RNA tubes, and total RNA was extracted from that blood. The CDR3 runs 15 amino acids, cysteine and phenylalanine included. Only CDR3 DNA is held: 45 bases, read in frame from base 1. The germline V gene supplies CDR1 MGHDK and CDR2 SYGVNS. V is shortened by 2 bases, J by 8 bases, and the region joining them spans 15 bases.

The library came from RACE. This sample was sequenced with a NextSeq 500. Library preparation attached unique molecular identifiers to individual cDNA molecules for quantitative, reproducible TCR counting. From each blood RNA sample, both TCR alpha and TCR beta chains were sequenced. Turning to the authors' computational methods: A median of roughly 100,000 TCRs per sample was observed, with a range of about 20,000 to 750,000. V, J and CDR3 annotation of the TCR reads was carried out using the Decombinator software suite. To make PS versus PT1 abundance plots, every sample was subsampled to the same number of TCRs (28,000). TCRs were defined as expanded if absent before sensitization and observed at least eight times at the 2-week time point. TCRdb reprocessing: public reads trimmed at Q25 with fastp, clones called with MiXCR, in-frame beta chains kept. Every distinct CDR3 protein forms one entry, paired with its most common genes and DNA. TCRdb's processing, not the study's, gives the V and J calls here. The sample records under 100,000 distinct CDR3 sequences, 8.5% to 9% of which are singletons. In total, the top ten clones hold around 2.6% of the sample.

The receptor's source is a man aged 40-55 years with alopecia areata. Some clones in this sample may be carry-over from other donors' samples. The sample consisted of whole blood, taken in connection with sensitization to the hapten diphenylcyclopropenone (DPC). The rearranged segments are TRBV25-1 and TRBJ1-4; confidence is insufficient to name the D gene. The DNA sequence reads TGTGCCAGCAGTGAAATGACCGTCTTCTCCGAAAAACTGTTTTTT. This translates into CASSEMTVFSEKLFF.